This TCR beta chain was sequenced in a study of breast tumors, draining lymph nodes, adjacent tissues. Overall study results and limits: Luminal-like breast cancer showed significantly higher tumor–nontumor repertoire similarity than basal-like.

Samples came from axillary lymph nodes draining the breast cancer. In this sample, this clonotype turned up many times. Its cognate antigen is unknown. TCRdb reanalysed the multiplex PCR reads using MiXCR and keeps one entry per CDR3 protein. The top ten clones hold over 0.95% of a sample with 250,000 or so distinct CDR3 sequences, 30% of them seen once. This sequence originates from a female donor with breast cancer. Some clones in this sample may be carry-over from other donors' samples. Sequencing was done on a sample of axillary lymph node tissue.

The DNA of the CDR3 is TGTGCCATCTCCGAACGATCCGGGACAGGGGCCTACGAGCAGTACTTC. It specifies CAISERSGTGAYEQYF. The gene calls are TRBV10-3 and TRBJ2-7; 10 nucleotides match TRBD1. Unmatched junction bases numbered 12, after V lost 8 bases and J lost 2 bases. The CDR3 spans 16 residues. The V gene's germline CDR1 is ENHRY and CDR2 SYGVKD.